A selection of T cell receptor beta chains follows, all from one sample in a study of cytomegalovirus exposure and HLA in healthy donors. The protocol was immunoSEQ multiplex PCR, while the TCRdb copy is restricted to in-frame clones and leaves out a portion. The sample comprises 200,000 to 300,000 clones, approximately 90% of which are singletons, and around 3% rests with the top ten. Sample: PBMCs. Receptors were obtained from a man between 18 and 35 years old in good health and CMV-seronegative. CDR3s include the opening cysteine and the closing phenylalanine or tryptophan. The order of the fields is CDR3 DNA, CDR3 protein, D gene, J gene, clone size, V gene. D genes are given only for firm matches. Not all rows give a size; the values are once, few, many and, for expanded clones, a class.

CDR3 DNA: TGTGCCAGCGGCCCAGACTACGAGCAGTACTTC
CDR3 protein: CASGPDYEQYF
D gene: .
J gene: TRBJ2-7
clone size: few
V gene: TRBV9

CDR3 DNA: TGCGCCAGCAGCCAAGGGGACAGGCGCTCCTACGAGCAGTACTTC
CDR3 protein: CASSQGDRRSYEQYF
D gene: TRBD1
J gene: TRBJ2-7
clone size: .
V gene: TRBV4-3

CDR3 DNA: TGTGCCAGCACCACGACAGGGGATAACGAAAAACTGTTTTTT
CDR3 protein: CASTTTGDNEKLFF
D gene: TRBD1
J gene: TRBJ1-4
clone size: .
V gene: TRBV27

CDR3 DNA: TGTGCCAGCAGTGTAACGGGGGAGCCGGGTTCCCGACACTTC
CDR3 protein: CASSVTGEPGSRHF
D gene: .
J gene: TRBJ2-5
clone size: few
V gene: TRBV28

CDR3 DNA: TGTGCCAGCAGTCGTAAAACCGGGACAGCGATCACTGAAGCTTTCTTT
CDR3 protein: CASSRKTGTAITEAFF
D gene: TRBD1
J gene: TRBJ1-1
clone size: .
V gene: TRBV27

CDR3 DNA: TGCGCCAGCAGCCAAGTTGGGGGGAAGAGCAATCAGCCCCAGCATTTT
CDR3 protein: CASSQVGGKSNQPQHF
D gene: .
J gene: TRBJ1-5
clone size: .
V gene: TRBV4-1

CDR3 DNA: TGTGCCAGCAGCATGACAGGGTATACTGAAGCTTTCTTT
CDR3 protein: CASSMTGYTEAFF
D gene: TRBD1
J gene: TRBJ1-1
clone size: .
V gene: TRBV5-6

CDR3 DNA: TGCGCCAGCAGTAGGGACAGCACCGGGGAGCTGTTTTTT
CDR3 protein: CASSRDSTGELFF
D gene: TRBD1
J gene: TRBJ2-2
clone size: .
V gene: TRBV10-2

CDR3 DNA: TGTGCCAGCGGACCCGGGACTAGCTCGGCAGATACGCAGTATTTT
CDR3 protein: CASGPGTSSADTQYF
D gene: TRBD2
J gene: TRBJ2-3
clone size: .
V gene: TRBV28

CDR3 DNA: TGCAGCGTTGAAGGGGTGGAGCGGGGGACCCGAGAGACCCAGTACTTC
CDR3 protein: CSVEGVERGTRETQYF
D gene: TRBD2
J gene: TRBJ2-5
clone size: .
V gene: TRBV29-1

CDR3 DNA: TGTGCCAGCAGCTTACCAGCCACTAGTTCCGGGTACGAGCAGTACTTC
CDR3 protein: CASSLPATSSGYEQYF
D gene: .
J gene: TRBJ2-7
clone size: .
V gene: TRBV7-9

CDR3 DNA: TGCGCCAGCAGCTTGGGCGCGACTGGAGAAAAACTGTTTTTT
CDR3 protein: CASSLGATGEKLFF
D gene: .
J gene: TRBJ1-4
clone size: .
V gene: TRBV5-1

CDR3 DNA: TGTGCCAGCAGTGACAGCTCCTACGAGCAGTACTTC
CDR3 protein: CASSDSSYEQYF
D gene: .
J gene: TRBJ2-7
clone size: .
V gene: TRBV27

CDR3 DNA: TGTGCCAGCAGCTTAGCAAAACTAGCGGAATACGAGCAGTACTTC
CDR3 protein: CASSLAKLAEYEQYF
D gene: TRBD2
J gene: TRBJ2-7
clone size: .
V gene: TRBV7-2

CDR3 DNA: TGTGCCAGCAGATTTGGGACAGGGGGAACAGATACGCAGTATTTT
CDR3 protein: CASRFGTGGTDTQYF
D gene: TRBD1
J gene: TRBJ2-3
clone size: .
V gene: TRBV7-9

CDR3 DNA: TGCGCCAGCAGCTTGACAGTCTCTGGGGCCAACGTCCTGACTTTC
CDR3 protein: CASSLTVSGANVLTF
D gene: .
J gene: TRBJ2-6
clone size: .
V gene: TRBV5-1

CDR3 DNA: TGTGCCAGCAGCCAAGAAATTTTTGGCAGGCAATACGAGCAGTACTTC
CDR3 protein: CASSQEIFGRQYEQYF
D gene: .
J gene: TRBJ2-7
clone size: .
V gene: TRBV14

CDR3 DNA: TGTGCCAGCAGCCACACGTTCAGGGTAAATGGCTACACCTTC
CDR3 protein: CASSHTFRVNGYTF
D gene: .
J gene: TRBJ1-2
clone size: .
V gene: TRBV14

CDR3 DNA: TGTGCCAGCAGTGAAGGTCGGGGGGCCGGGGAGCTGTTTTTT
CDR3 protein: CASSEGRGAGELFF
D gene: TRBD2
J gene: TRBJ2-2
clone size: .
V gene: TRBV2

CDR3 DNA: TGTGCCAGCAGGAACAGACAGGAGTCCAATGAGCAGTTCTTC
CDR3 protein: CASRNRQESNEQFF
D gene: .
J gene: TRBJ2-1
clone size: .
V gene: TRBV2

CDR3 DNA: TGTGCCAGCCACCCGACAGGGGGCGCCTACGAGCAGTACTTC
CDR3 protein: CASHPTGGAYEQYF
D gene: TRBD1
J gene: TRBJ2-7
clone size: .
V gene: TRBV28

CDR3 DNA: TGTGCCAGCAGCCCTGGACTAGAAGAGACCCAGTACTTC
CDR3 protein: CASSPGLEETQYF
D gene: TRBD2
J gene: TRBJ2-5
clone size: .
V gene: TRBV11-2

CDR3 DNA: TGTGCCAGCAGTTCGAGTGAGCGATACAATGAGCAGTTCTTC
CDR3 protein: CASSSSERYNEQFF
D gene: .
J gene: TRBJ2-1
clone size: .
V gene: TRBV6-5

CDR3 DNA: TGTGCCAGCAGCTTGAACAATGGAAAACTGTTTTTT
CDR3 protein: CASSLNNGKLFF
D gene: .
J gene: TRBJ1-4
clone size: few
V gene: TRBV5-5

CDR3 DNA: TGCGCCAGCAGCTTGGGGACAGGCAACACCGGGGAGCTGTTTTTT
CDR3 protein: CASSLGTGNTGELFF
D gene: TRBD1
J gene: TRBJ2-2
clone size: .
V gene: TRBV5-1

CDR3 DNA: TGTGCCAGCAGCTTACCGGCAGGGTCGGACTATGGCTACACCTTC
CDR3 protein: CASSLPAGSDYGYTF
D gene: .
J gene: TRBJ1-2
clone size: .
V gene: TRBV7-9

CDR3 DNA: TGTGCCAGCTCCAGGGATAACACCGGGGAGCTGTTTTTT
CDR3 protein: CASSRDNTGELFF
D gene: .
J gene: TRBJ2-2
clone size: .
V gene: TRBV7-2

CDR3 DNA: TGTGCCAGCAGTGACAGGGCAGGCTACACCTTC
CDR3 protein: CASSDRAGYTF
D gene: .
J gene: TRBJ1-2
clone size: .
V gene: TRBV25-1

CDR3 DNA: TGCGCCAGCAGCTCGGGACAGCACTCTGGAAACACCATATATTTT
CDR3 protein: CASSSGQHSGNTIYF
D gene: TRBD1
J gene: TRBJ1-3
clone size: many
V gene: TRBV5-1

CDR3 DNA: TGTGCCAGTAGTCCGACAGGATCTAATCAGCCCCAGCATTTT
CDR3 protein: CASSPTGSNQPQHF
D gene: .
J gene: TRBJ1-5
clone size: .
V gene: TRBV19

CDR3 DNA: TGTGCCAGCAGCTCCGGGACTACGTACACCTACGAGCAGTACTTC
CDR3 protein: CASSSGTTYTYEQYF
D gene: TRBD2
J gene: TRBJ2-7
clone size: .
V gene: TRBV5-4

CDR3 DNA: TGCGCCAGCAGCCCGGCGACTAGCGGAGAGACCCAGTACTTC
CDR3 protein: CASSPATSGETQYF
D gene: TRBD2
J gene: TRBJ2-5
clone size: .
V gene: TRBV5-1

CDR3 DNA: TGTGCCAGCAGTTTGTCTGGGGGCGGGGAGCAGTACTTC
CDR3 protein: CASSLSGGGEQYF
D gene: .
J gene: TRBJ2-7
clone size: .
V gene: TRBV27

CDR3 DNA: TGTGCCAGCAGTGGGGCAGGCGGGGAGACCCAGTACTTC
CDR3 protein: CASSGAGGETQYF
D gene: .
J gene: TRBJ2-5
clone size: .
V gene: TRBV2

CDR3 DNA: TGTGCCAGCAGCTTTGGGCAGGAGGGCTATGGCTACACCTTC
CDR3 protein: CASSFGQEGYGYTF
D gene: .
J gene: TRBJ1-2
clone size: .
V gene: TRBV5-8

CDR3 DNA: TGTGCCAGCAGTTTCCGGACTTCAACTAATGAAAAACTGTTTTTT
CDR3 protein: CASSFRTSTNEKLFF
D gene: .
J gene: TRBJ1-4
clone size: once
V gene: TRBV28

CDR3 DNA: TGCGCCAGCAGCTTACCAGGGGGGATGGAGCAGTTCTTC
CDR3 protein: CASSLPGGMEQFF
D gene: .
J gene: TRBJ2-1
clone size: .
V gene: TRBV5-1

CDR3 DNA: TGTGCCAGCAGCGTTTTCGGGGTTGAGGAGCAGTACTTC
CDR3 protein: CASSVFGVEEQYF
D gene: .
J gene: TRBJ2-7
clone size: .
V gene: TRBV9

CDR3 DNA: TGTGCCAGCAGCTCAACATTGATGTGGGAGAAAGGCTCACCCCTCCACTTT
CDR3 protein: CASSSTLMWEKGSPLHF
D gene: .
J gene: TRBJ1-6
clone size: once
V gene: TRBV7-2

CDR3 DNA: TGCAGCGTTGACCCGGTAGGGGGCGGCGACTATGGCTACACCTTC
CDR3 protein: CSVDPVGGGDYGYTF
D gene: TRBD1
J gene: TRBJ1-2
clone size: .
V gene: TRBV29-1

CDR3 DNA: TGTGCCAGCACCAGACAGGGCCTTTCTAACTATGGCTACACCTTC
CDR3 protein: CASTRQGLSNYGYTF
D gene: TRBD1
J gene: TRBJ1-2
clone size: .
V gene: TRBV7-2

CDR3 DNA: TGTGCCAGCGGAACCGGGACAGGGGTAGCCTACGAGCAGTACTTC
CDR3 protein: CASGTGTGVAYEQYF
D gene: TRBD1
J gene: TRBJ2-7
clone size: .
V gene: TRBV28

CDR3 DNA: TGTGCCAGCAGCTCCACAGGGATACGAGGGCAGTACTTC
CDR3 protein: CASSSTGIRGQYF
D gene: .
J gene: TRBJ2-7
clone size: .
V gene: TRBV7-2

CDR3 DNA: TGCGCCAGCAGCCCCGGGACTTTTCCCTACGAGCAGTACTTC
CDR3 protein: CASSPGTFPYEQYF
D gene: .
J gene: TRBJ2-7
clone size: .
V gene: TRBV5-1

CDR3 DNA: TGCGCCAGCAGCTTGTCAGGGGTCGCCGGGGCCAACGTCCTGACTTTC
CDR3 protein: CASSLSGVAGANVLTF
D gene: .
J gene: TRBJ2-6
clone size: once
V gene: TRBV5-1

CDR3 DNA: TGCGCCAGCAGCTTAAGCGGGGGGGCCTACGAGCAGTACTTC
CDR3 protein: CASSLSGGAYEQYF
D gene: TRBD2
J gene: TRBJ2-7
clone size: .
V gene: TRBV5-1

CDR3 DNA: TGTGCCAGCAGCCACACGAACACTGAAGCTTTCTTT
CDR3 protein: CASSHTNTEAFF
D gene: .
J gene: TRBJ1-1
clone size: .
V gene: TRBV5-8